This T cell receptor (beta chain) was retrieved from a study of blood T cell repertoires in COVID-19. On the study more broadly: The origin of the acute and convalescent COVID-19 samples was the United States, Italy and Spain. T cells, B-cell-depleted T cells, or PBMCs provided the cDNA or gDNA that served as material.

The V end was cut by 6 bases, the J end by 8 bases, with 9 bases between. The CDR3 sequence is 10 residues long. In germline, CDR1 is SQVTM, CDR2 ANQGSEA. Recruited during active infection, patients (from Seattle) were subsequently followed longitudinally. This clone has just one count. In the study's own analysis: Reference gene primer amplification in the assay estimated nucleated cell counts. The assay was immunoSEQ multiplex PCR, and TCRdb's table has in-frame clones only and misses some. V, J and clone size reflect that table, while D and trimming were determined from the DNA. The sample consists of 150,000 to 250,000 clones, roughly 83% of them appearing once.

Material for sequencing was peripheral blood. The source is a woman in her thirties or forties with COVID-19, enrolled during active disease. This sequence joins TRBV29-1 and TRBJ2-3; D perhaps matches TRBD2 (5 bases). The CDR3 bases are TGCAGCGTGGCTAGCCCTACGCAGTATTTT. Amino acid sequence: CSVASPTQYF.